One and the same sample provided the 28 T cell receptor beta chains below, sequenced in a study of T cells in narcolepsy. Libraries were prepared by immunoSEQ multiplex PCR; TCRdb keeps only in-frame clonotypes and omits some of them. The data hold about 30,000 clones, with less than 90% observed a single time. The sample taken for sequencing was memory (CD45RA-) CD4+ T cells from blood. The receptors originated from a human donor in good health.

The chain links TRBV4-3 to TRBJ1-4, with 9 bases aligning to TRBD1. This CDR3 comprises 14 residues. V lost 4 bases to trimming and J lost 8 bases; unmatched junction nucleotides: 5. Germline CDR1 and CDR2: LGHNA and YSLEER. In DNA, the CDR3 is TGCGCCAGCAGCCCGGGACAGGGAGGAGAAAAACTGTTTTTT. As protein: CASSPGQGGEKLFF.

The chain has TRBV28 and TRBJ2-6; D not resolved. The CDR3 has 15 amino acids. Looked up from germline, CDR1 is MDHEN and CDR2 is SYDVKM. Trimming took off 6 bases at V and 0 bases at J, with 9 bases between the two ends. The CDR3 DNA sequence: TGTGCCAGCAGGGATCGTAGCTCTGGGGCCAACGTCCTGACTTTC. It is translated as CASRDRSSGANVLTF.

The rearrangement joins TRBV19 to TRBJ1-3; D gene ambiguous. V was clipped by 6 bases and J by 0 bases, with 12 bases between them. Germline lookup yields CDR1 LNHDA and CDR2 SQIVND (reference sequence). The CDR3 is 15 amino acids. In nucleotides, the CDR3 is TGTGCCAGTAGCCCCGGCGGACCCTCTGGAAACACCATATATTTT. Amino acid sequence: CASSPGGPSGNTIYF.

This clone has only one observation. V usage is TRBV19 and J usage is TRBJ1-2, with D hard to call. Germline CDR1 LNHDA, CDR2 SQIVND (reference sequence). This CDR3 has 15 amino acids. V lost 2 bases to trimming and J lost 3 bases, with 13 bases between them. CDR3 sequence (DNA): TGTGCCAGTAGTATATTGAAGGGAAACTACTATGGCTACACCTTC. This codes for CASSILKGNYYGYTF.

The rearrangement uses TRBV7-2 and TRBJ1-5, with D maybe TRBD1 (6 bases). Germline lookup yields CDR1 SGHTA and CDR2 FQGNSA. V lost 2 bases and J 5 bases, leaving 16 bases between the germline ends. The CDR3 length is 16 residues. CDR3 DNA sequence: TGTGCCAGCAGCTTAATGAGAAGGGGGGCCGATCAGCCCCAGCATTTT. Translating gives CASSLMRRGADQPQHF.

CDR3 residues: CASSMTSGGASYNEQFF. DNA for the CDR3: TGTGCCAGTAGTATGACTAGCGGGGGGGCCTCCTACAATGAGCAGTTCTTC. This rearrangement joins TRBV19 to TRBJ2-1; 14 nucleotides agree with TRBD2. V trimming: 3 bases; J trimming: 0 bases; junction bases outside the gene matches: 1. This CDR3 contains 17 residues. From germline, CDR1 is LNHDA and CDR2 SQIVND (reference sequence).

CDR3 protein: CASSSGSRLPTYQETQYF. DNA of the CDR3: TGTGCCAGCAGCTCCGGGTCGAGACTCCCTACATACCAAGAGACCCAGTACTTC. The genes are TRBV5-6 and TRBJ2-5; no clear D. Per germline, CDR1 SGHDT and CDR2 YYEEEE. The CDR3 contains 18 residues. Between the trimmed V and J ends, which lost 3 bases and 0 bases, there was a span of 21 bases.

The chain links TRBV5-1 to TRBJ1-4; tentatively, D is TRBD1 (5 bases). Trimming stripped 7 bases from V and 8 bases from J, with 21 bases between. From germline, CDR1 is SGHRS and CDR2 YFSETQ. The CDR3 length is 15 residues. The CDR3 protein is CASSPSRGGNEKLFF. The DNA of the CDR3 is TGCGCCAGCTCTCCCTCACGGGGGGGTAACGAAAAACTGTTTTTT.

In DNA form, the CDR3 reads TGTGCCAGCAGTGTAGAACAGGGGTACTATGGCTACACCTTC. This gives the protein CASSVEQGYYGYTF. The genes are TRBV2 and TRBJ1-2; 7 bases are a match to TRBD1. This CDR3 has 14 residues. Trimming took 4 bases from V and 3 from J; bases not matched to a gene: 5. Germline values: CDR1 SNHLY, CDR2 FYNNEI. The full variable domain, its missing parts supplied by reference TRBV2 and TRBJ1-2, is EPEVTQTPSHQVTQMGQEVILRCVPISNHLYFYWYRQILGQKVEFLVSFYNNEISEKSEIFDDQFSVERPDGSNFTLKIRSTKLEDSAMYFCASSVEQGYYGYTFGSGTRLTVV.

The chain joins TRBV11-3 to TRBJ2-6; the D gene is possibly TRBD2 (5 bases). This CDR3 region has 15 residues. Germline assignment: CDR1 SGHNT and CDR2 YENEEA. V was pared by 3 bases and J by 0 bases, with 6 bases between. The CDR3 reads CASSFGDSGANVLTF. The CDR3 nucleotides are TGTGCCAGCAGCTTCGGGGACTCTGGGGCCAACGTCCTGACTTTC.

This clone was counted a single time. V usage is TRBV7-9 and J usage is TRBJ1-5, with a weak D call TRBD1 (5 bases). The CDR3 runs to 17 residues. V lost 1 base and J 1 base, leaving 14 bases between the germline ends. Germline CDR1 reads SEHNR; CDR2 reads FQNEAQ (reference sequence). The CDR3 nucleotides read TGTGCCAGCAGCTTAGGCGCAGGGATGATGAGCAATCAGCCCCAGCATTTT. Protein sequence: CASSLGAGMMSNQPQHF. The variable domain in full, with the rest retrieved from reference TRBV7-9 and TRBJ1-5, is DTGVSQNPRHKITKRGQNVTFRCDPISEHNRLYWYRQTLGQGPEFLTYFQNEAQLEKSRLLSDRFSAERPKGSFSTLEIQRTEQGDSAMYLCASSLGAGMMSNQPQHFGDGTRLSIL.

The CDR3 bases are TGCGCCAGCAGCCAAGATTCAGCAGGGGGCCTTGAGCAGTTCTTC. Amino acids: CASSQDSAGGLEQFF. The rearrangement uses TRBV4-1 and TRBJ2-1; TRBD1 matches 8 bases. The germline CDR1 and CDR2 sequences are MGHRA and YSYEKL. CDR3 length equals 15 residues. V gave up 0 bases and J gave up 9 bases; unmatched junction bases: 7.

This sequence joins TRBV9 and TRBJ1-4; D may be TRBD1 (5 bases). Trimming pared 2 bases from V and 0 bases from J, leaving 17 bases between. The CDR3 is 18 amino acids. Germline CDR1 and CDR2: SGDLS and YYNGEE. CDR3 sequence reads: CASSVPGTVRATNEKLFF. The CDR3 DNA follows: TGTGCCAGCAGCGTCCCCGGGACGGTGAGAGCAACTAATGAAAAACTGTTTTTT.

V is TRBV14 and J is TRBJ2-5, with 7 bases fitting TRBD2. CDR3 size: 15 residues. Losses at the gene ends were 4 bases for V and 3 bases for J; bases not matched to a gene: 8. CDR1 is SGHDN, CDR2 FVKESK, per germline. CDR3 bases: TGTGCCAGCAGCCCCGTCTACGGGGGGAAAGAGACCCAGTACTTC. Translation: CASSPVYGGKETQYF.

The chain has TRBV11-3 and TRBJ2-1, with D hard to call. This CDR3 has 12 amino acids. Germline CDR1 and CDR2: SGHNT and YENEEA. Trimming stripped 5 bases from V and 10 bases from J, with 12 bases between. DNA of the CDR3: TGTGCCAGCAGCCCCACGTTGGGGGAGCAGTTCTTC. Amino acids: CASSPTLGEQFF.

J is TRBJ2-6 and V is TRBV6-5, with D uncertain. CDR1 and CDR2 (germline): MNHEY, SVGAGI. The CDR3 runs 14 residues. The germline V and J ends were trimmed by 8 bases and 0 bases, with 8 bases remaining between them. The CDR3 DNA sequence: TGTGCCAGCGCGGCGGTCTCTGGGGCCAACGTCCTGACTTTC. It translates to CASAAVSGANVLTF.

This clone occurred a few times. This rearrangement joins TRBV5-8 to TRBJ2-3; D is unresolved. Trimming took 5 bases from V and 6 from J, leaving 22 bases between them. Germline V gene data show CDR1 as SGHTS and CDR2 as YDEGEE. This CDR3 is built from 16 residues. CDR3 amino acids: CASRPLRTAYLDTQYF. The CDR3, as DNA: TGTGCCAGCAGACCCCTTCGAACCGCTTACTTGGATACGCAGTATTTT.

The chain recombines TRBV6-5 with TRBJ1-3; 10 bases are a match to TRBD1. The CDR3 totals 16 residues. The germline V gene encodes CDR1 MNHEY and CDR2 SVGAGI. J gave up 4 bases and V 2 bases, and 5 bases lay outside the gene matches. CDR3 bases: TGTGCCAGCAGTTACACCGGGACAGGGGTCGGAAACACCATATATTTT. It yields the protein CASSYTGTGVGNTIYF.

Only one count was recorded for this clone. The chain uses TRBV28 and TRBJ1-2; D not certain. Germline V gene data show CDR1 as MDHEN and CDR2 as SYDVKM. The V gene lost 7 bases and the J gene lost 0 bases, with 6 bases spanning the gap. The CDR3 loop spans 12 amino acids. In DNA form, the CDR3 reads TGTGCCAGCATGGAAGCTAACTATGGCTACACCTTC. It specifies CASMEANYGYTF.

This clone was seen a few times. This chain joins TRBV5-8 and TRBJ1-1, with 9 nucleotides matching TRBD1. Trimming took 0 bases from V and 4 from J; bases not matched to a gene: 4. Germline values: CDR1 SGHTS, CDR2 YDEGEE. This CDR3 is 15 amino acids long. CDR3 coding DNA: TGTGCCAGCAGCTTGGTAGGGACAGGGACCACTGAAGCTTTCTTT. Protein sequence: CASSLVGTGTTEAFF.

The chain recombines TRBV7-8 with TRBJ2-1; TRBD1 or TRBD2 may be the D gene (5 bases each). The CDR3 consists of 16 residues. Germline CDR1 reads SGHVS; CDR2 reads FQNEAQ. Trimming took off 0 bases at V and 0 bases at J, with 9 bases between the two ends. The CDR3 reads CASSLASGSSYNEQFF. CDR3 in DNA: TGTGCCAGCAGCTTAGCGTCAGGGAGCTCCTACAATGAGCAGTTCTTC.

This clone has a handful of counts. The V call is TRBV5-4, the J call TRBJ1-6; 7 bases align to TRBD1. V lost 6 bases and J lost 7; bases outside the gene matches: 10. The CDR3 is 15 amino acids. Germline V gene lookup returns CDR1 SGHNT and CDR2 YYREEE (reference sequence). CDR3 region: CASTRTGSRNSPLHF. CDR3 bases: TGTGCCAGCACCCGGACAGGATCGAGAAATTCACCCCTCCACTTT.

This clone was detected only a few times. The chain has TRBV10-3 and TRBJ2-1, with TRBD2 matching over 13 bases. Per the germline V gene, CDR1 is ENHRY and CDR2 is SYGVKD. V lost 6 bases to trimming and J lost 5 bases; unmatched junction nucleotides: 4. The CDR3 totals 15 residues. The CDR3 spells CAISETSGGHNEQFF. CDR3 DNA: TGTGCCATCAGCGAGACTAGCGGGGGGCACAATGAGCAGTTCTTC.

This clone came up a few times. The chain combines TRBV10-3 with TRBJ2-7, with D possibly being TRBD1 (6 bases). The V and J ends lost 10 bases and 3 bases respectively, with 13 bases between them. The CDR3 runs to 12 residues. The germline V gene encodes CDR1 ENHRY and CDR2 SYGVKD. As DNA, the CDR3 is TGTGCCACCGGGGACACTGACTACGAGCAGTACGTC. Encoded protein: CATGDTDYEQYV.

CDR3 sequence reads: CASSPFRDRGYEQYF. CDR3 sequence (DNA): TGTGCCAGCAGCCCATTTAGGGACAGGGGGTACGAGCAGTACTTC. V gene TRBV5-6 combines with J gene TRBJ2-7; TRBD1 aligns across 11 bases. With 4 bases clipped from V and 4 bases from J, the junction kept 7 bases outside the gene matches. The CDR3 sequence is 15 residues long. Germline lookup yields CDR1 SGHDT and CDR2 YYEEEE. The full variable domain, with the rest looked up from reference TRBV5-6 and TRBJ2-7, is DAGVTQSPTHLIKTRGQQVTLRCSPKSGHDTVSWYQQALGQGPQFIFQYYEEEERQRGNFPDRFSGHQFPNYSSELNVNALLLGDSALYLCASSPFRDRGYEQYFGPGTRLTVT.

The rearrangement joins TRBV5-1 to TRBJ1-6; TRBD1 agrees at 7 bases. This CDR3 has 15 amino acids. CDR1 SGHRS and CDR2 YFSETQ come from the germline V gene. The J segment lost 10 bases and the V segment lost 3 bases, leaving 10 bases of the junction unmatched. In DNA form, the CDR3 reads TGCGCCAGCAGCTACGCGGGACAGTTGGGGTCACCCCTCCACTTT. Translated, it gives CASSYAGQLGSPLHF.

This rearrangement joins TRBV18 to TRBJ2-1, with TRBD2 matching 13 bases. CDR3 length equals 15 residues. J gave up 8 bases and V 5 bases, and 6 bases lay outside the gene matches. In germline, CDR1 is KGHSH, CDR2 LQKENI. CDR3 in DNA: TGTGCCAGCTCAGAACTAGCGGGGGGGCCATATGAGCAGTTCTTC. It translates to CASSELAGGPYEQFF.

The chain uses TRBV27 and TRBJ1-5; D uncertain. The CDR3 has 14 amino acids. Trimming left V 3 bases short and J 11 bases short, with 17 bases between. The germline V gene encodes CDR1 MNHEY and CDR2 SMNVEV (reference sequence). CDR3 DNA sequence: TGTGCCAGCAGTTTCGCAGCTTCCCCCGGGACCCAGCATTTT. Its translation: CASSFAASPGTQHF.